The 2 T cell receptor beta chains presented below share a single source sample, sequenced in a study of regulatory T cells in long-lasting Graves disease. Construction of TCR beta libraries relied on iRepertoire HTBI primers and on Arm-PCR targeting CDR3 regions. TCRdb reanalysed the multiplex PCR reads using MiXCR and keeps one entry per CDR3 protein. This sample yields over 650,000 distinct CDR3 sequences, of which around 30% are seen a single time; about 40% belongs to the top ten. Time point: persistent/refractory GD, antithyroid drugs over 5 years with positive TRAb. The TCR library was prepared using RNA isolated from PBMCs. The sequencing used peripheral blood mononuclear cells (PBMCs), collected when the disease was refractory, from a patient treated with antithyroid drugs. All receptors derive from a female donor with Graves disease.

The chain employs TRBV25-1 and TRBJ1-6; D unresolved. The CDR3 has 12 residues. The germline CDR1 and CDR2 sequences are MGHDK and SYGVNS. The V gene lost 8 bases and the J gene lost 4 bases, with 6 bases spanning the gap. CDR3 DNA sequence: TGTGCCAGCGGTAGTTATAATTCACCCCTCCACTTT. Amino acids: CASGSYNSPLHF.

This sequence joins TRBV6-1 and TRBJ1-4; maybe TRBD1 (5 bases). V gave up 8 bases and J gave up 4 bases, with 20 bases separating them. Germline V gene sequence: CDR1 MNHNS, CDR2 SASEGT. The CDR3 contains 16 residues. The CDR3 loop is CASGGNRPPFNEKLFF. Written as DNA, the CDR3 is TGTGCCAGCGGGGGAAACAGACCACCTTTTAATGAAAAACTGTTTTTT.